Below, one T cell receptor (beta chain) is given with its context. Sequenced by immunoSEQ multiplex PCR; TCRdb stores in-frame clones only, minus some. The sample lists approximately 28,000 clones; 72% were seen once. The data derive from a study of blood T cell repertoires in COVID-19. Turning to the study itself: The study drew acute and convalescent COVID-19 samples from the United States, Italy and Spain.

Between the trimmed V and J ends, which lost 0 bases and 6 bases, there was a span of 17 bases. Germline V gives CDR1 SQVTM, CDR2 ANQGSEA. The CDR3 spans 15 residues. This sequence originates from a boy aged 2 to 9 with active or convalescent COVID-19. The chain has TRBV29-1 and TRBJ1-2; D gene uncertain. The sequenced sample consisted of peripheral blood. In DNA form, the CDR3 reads TGCAGCGTTGAAGAAGAGGGAACAGTGGATGATGGCTACACCTTC. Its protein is CSVEEEGTVDDGYTF.